A single sample gave rise to the 4 T cell receptor beta chains below, sequenced in a study of blood T cell repertoires in COVID-19 (dated by TCRdb to the early 2020s). Libraries came from the immunoSEQ multiplex PCR assay. Here the immuneACCESS table is served through TCRdb, limited to in-frame sequences with V and J called. Missing clones are a known gap in these copies; in checked studies unresolved V genes cover under half, and the rest lacks a known reason. Present in this sample are 200,000 or so clones, about 82% of which were seen just once. The leading ten clones occupy approximately 5.4% of the sample. Sample: peripheral blood. These receptors originate from a woman aged 25 to 39 with acute or convalescent COVID-19.

The chain carries TRBV28 and TRBJ2-1, with TRBD2 identical over 9 bases. CDR3 length: 15 amino acids. With V trimmed by 1 base and J by 6 bases, 4 bases remained unmatched. Germline V gene sequence: CDR1 MDHEN, CDR2 SYDVKM. In nucleotides, the CDR3 is TGTGCCAGCAGTTTATCTGGGACTAGCTTCAATGAGCAGTTCTTC. Protein sequence: CASSLSGTSFNEQFF.

V is TRBV30 and J is TRBJ2-2, with 8 bases that match TRBD2. The germline V gene encodes CDR1 GTSNPN and CDR2 SVGIG (reference sequence). The trim removed 2 bases at V and 3 bases at J, leaving 5 bases unmatched. The CDR3 sequence is 15 residues long. CDR3 protein: CAWSLSGSHTGELFF. DNA for the CDR3: TGTGCCTGGAGTCTGAGCGGGAGTCACACCGGGGAGCTGTTTTTT. Complete variable domain (other parts from reference TRBV30 and TRBJ2-2): SQTIHQWPATLVQPVGSPLSLECTVEGTSNPNLYWYRQAAGRGLQLLFYSVGIGQISSEVPQNLSASRPQDRQFILSSKKLLLSDSGFYLCAWSLSGSHTGELFFGEGSRLTVL.

The CDR3 protein is CASRLRTSGDAYNEQFF. CDR3 coding DNA: TGTGCCAGCAGACTGCGGACTAGCGGGGATGCCTACAATGAGCAGTTCTTC. This chain uses TRBV28 with TRBJ2-1; 12 nucleotides agree with TRBD2. Germline V gene lookup returns CDR1 MDHEN and CDR2 SYDVKM. The CDR3 loop spans 17 amino acids. The J segment lost 2 bases and the V segment lost 6 bases, leaving 8 bases of the junction unmatched.

The rearrangement links TRBV5-1 to TRBJ2-1, with 12 bases that match TRBD2. V lost 2 bases to trimming and J lost 5 bases; unmatched junction nucleotides: 14. Germline CDR1 SGHRS, CDR2 YFSETQ. The CDR3 spans 19 residues. CDR3 sequence reads: CASSFLSTRLAGAHNEQFF. The DNA for the CDR3 is TGCGCCAGCAGCTTCCTGTCTACCCGACTAGCGGGAGCCCACAATGAGCAGTTCTTC.